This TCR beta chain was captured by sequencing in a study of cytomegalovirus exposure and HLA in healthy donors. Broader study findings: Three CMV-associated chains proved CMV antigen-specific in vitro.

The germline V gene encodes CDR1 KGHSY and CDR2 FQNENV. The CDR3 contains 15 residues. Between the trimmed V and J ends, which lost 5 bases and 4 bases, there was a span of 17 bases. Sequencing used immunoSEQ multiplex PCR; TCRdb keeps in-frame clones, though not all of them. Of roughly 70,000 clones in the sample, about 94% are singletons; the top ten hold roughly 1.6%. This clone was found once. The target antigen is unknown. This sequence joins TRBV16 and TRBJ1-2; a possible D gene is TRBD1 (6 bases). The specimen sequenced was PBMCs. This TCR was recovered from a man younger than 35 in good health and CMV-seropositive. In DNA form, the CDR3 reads TGTGCCAGCAGCTCTGCCTCGGGACAAATCTATGGCTACACCTTC. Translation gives CASSSASGQIYGYTF.